This T cell receptor beta chain was sequenced in a study of T cell responses to AZD1222 COVID-19 vaccine. General study results and limits: Spike was spanned by vaccine-associated CD4 TCRs, with dominance at 160-218 and 743-854. Recipients of two AZD1222 doses showed rising Spike-specific TCR breadth and depth. White British people made up most donors, females outnumbered males, and clonal diversity was possibly underestimated. None of the repertoires were sampled until the peak T cell response had passed.

The CDR3 covers 19 residues. From germline, CDR1 is SGHNT and CDR2 YENEEA. J was trimmed by 2 bases and V by 0 bases; bases with no gene match: 6. This clone was observed a single time. What it binds is not known. Produced via immunoSEQ multiplex PCR; TCRdb's table is partial and in-frame only. The sample lists 87,000 or so clones; around 87% were seen once. The sequencing used peripheral blood, collected on day 0 of AZD1222 vaccination. The receptor's source is an adult in good health. The gene calls are TRBV11-3 and TRBJ2-3; 15 positions match TRBD2. The CDR3 sequence is CASSLDGTSGGSNTDTQYF. The CDR3 DNA sequence: TGTGCCAGCAGCTTAGATGGGACTAGCGGGGGGTCCAACACAGATACGCAGTATTTT.